The 20 T cell receptor beta chains in this list originate from one sample, sequenced in a study of blood T cell repertoires in COVID-19. The data were produced by immunoSEQ multiplex PCR, yet TCRdb's version contains in-frame clones alone and is incomplete. This sample has hundreds of thousands of clones, with about 86% found just once. The material sequenced was peripheral blood. The receptor set was obtained from a woman aged 65 to 85 with COVID-19, enrolled during active disease.

This chain uses TRBV9 with TRBJ2-1; perhaps TRBD2 as D (6 bases). The CDR3 sequence is 15 residues long. The germline CDR1 and CDR2 sequences are SGDLS and YYNGEE. V was clipped by 0 bases and J by 8 bases, with 15 bases between them. This CDR3 reads CASSVAGRSLDEQFF. DNA of the CDR3: TGTGCCAGCAGCGTAGCGGGGAGGTCTTTAGATGAGCAGTTCTTC.

The gene calls are TRBV5-1 and TRBJ2-1, with 10 bases aligning to TRBD2. The V and J ends lost 4 bases and 7 bases, in that order; junction bases with no gene match: 14. Per the germline V gene, CDR1 is SGHRS and CDR2 is YFSETQ. CDR3 length equals 17 residues. The CDR3 region is CASSVRSGGATKNEQFF. The CDR3 DNA sequence: TGCGCCAGCAGCGTTAGAAGCGGGGGGGCCACGAAAAATGAGCAGTTCTTC.

This chain connects TRBV7-2 to TRBJ2-2; D is unclear. CDR1 SGHTA and CDR2 FQGNSA come from the germline V gene. The CDR3 runs 13 residues. V was clipped by 5 bases and J by 6 bases, with 10 bases between them. CDR3 loop: CASSLVPAGELFF. The CDR3 bases are TGTGCCAGCAGCCTCGTCCCGGCCGGGGAGCTGTTTTTT.

The chain recombines TRBV6-5 with TRBJ2-3; D is ambiguous. Trimming stripped 4 bases from V and 1 base from J, with 6 bases between. The germline CDR1 and CDR2 sequences are MNHEY and SVGAGI. The CDR3 consists of 13 residues. This CDR3 is CASSSLRTDTQYF. The CDR3 DNA sequence: TGTGCCAGCAGTTCCCTACGCACAGATACGCAGTATTTT.

The chain recombines TRBV7-2 with TRBJ1-2, with D tentatively TRBD1 (6 bases). CDR1 and CDR2 from the germline V gene are SGHTA and FQGNSA. The CDR3 spans 14 residues. The ends were cut back, 5 bases at V and 8 bases at J, with 18 bases in the middle. CDR3 region: CASSPQGRVMGYTF. The CDR3 DNA reads as TGTGCCAGCAGCCCACAGGGTCGCGTTATGGGCTACACCTTC.

The sample holds a few counts of this clone. This chain links TRBV6-6 with TRBJ1-1, with a weak D call TRBD1 (6 bases). This CDR3 comprises 13 residues. V dropped 5 bases and J dropped 3 bases, with 10 bases sitting between them. In germline, CDR1 is MNHNY, CDR2 SVGAGI (reference sequence). The CDR3 reads CASSTGRDTEAFF. The CDR3 nucleotides are TGTGCCAGCAGTACAGGGAGGGACACTGAAGCTTTCTTT.

The chain carries TRBV5-4 and TRBJ2-7; 7 nucleotides agree with TRBD2. Trimming at V came to 0 bases and at J to 2 bases, leaving 5 bases not matched to a gene. This CDR3 comprises 15 residues. Germline V gives CDR1 SGHNT, CDR2 YYREEE (reference sequence). Here the CDR3 DNA reads TGTGCCAGCAGCTTGGGTGGGACTACTACCTACGAGCAGTACTTC. Translation: CASSLGGTTTYEQYF.

The rearrangement links TRBV5-1 to TRBJ1-3; perhaps TRBD1 as D (5 bases). CDR1 SGHRS and CDR2 YFSETQ come from the germline V gene. This CDR3 spans 14 amino acids. The ends were cut back, 4 bases at V and 0 bases at J, with 8 bases in the middle. The CDR3: CASSQGFSGNTIYF. The CDR3 DNA is TGCGCCAGCAGCCAGGGCTTCTCTGGAAACACCATATATTTT.

The rearrangement uses TRBV21-1 and TRBJ1-2; TRBD1, the table's D call, was not compared with the DNA. TRBV21-1 is classified as a pseudogene. This CDR3 has 18 residues. CDR3 sequence reads: CASSIPGQGVRVAYGYTF. In DNA, the CDR3 is TGTGCCAGCAGCATCCCGGGACAGGGTGTACGGGTGGCCTATGGCTACACCTTC.

This clone has a handful of counts. The rearrangement links TRBV7-9 to TRBJ1-1; no definite D call. Looked up from germline, CDR1 is SEHNR and CDR2 is FQNEAQ (reference sequence). Trimming pared 3 bases from V and 1 base from J, leaving 9 bases between. CDR3 length: 14 amino acids. The CDR3 region has the DNA TGTGCCAGCAGCTTTCTTTTCCGGAACACTGAAGCTTTCTTT. Translated, it gives CASSFLFRNTEAFF.

The chain combines TRBV30 with TRBJ1-2; perhaps TRBD1 as D (5 bases). Germline V gene lookup returns CDR1 GTSNPN and CDR2 SVGIG (reference sequence). Trimming pared 2 bases from V and 4 bases from J, leaving 17 bases between. CDR3 length: 15 amino acids. The CDR3 loop is CAWSTPGGGSYGYTF. The CDR3 DNA follows: TGTGCCTGGAGTACCCCGGGCGGGGGGAGCTATGGCTACACCTTC. Supplemented by reference TRBV30 and TRBJ1-2, the full variable domain reads SQTIHQWPATLVQPVGSPLSLECTVEGTSNPNLYWYRQAAGRGLQLLFYSVGIGQISSEVPQNLSASRPQDRQFILSSKKLLLSDSGFYLCAWSTPGGGSYGYTFGSGTRLTVV.

V is TRBV7-8 and J is TRBJ1-1; D is perhaps TRBD1 (5 bases). Trimming left V 4 bases short and J 2 bases short, with 11 bases between. Per the germline V gene, CDR1 is SGHVS and CDR2 is FQNEAQ. There are 14 residues in the CDR3. CDR3 DNA sequence: TGTGCCAGCAGCTCCCCGGACACAAACACTGAAGCTTTCTTT. Translating gives CASSSPDTNTEAFF.

The chain has TRBV7-8 and TRBJ1-5; no clear D. The CDR3 contains 13 residues. Germline lookup yields CDR1 SGHVS and CDR2 FQNEAQ. Trimming removed 1 base from V and 6 bases from J, with 7 bases in between. Written as DNA, the CDR3 is TGTGCCAGCAGCTTAGGAGGAGGTCAGCCCCAGCATTTT. Translating it yields CASSLGGGQPQHF.

The chain carries TRBV14 and TRBJ1-2, with D possibly TRBD1 on 5 matching bases. Germline CDR1 and CDR2: SGHDN and FVKESK. V was clipped by 4 bases and J by 4 bases, with 13 bases between them. The CDR3 loop spans 14 amino acids. Here the CDR3 reads CASSRLETAYGYTF. The CDR3 coding sequence is TGTGCCAGCAGCCGTCTTGAGACAGCCTATGGCTACACCTTC.

V usage is TRBV27 and J usage is TRBJ2-7; TRBD1 aligns across 9 bases. Germline loops: CDR1 MNHEY, CDR2 SMNVEV (reference sequence). J was trimmed by 5 bases and V by 4 bases; bases with no gene match: 6. CDR3 length equals 14 residues. The CDR3 sequence is CASSWGQGGNEQYF. As DNA, the CDR3 is TGTGCCAGCAGTTGGGGACAGGGAGGGAACGAGCAGTACTTC.

V and J are TRBV7-9 and TRBJ2-1, with a possible D match to TRBD1 (6 bases). The CDR3 loop spans 15 amino acids. Trimming cost V 2 bases and J 4 bases, with 12 bases left between them. The germline V gene encodes CDR1 SEHNR and CDR2 FQNEAQ (reference sequence). The chain's CDR3 is CASSLRDIVYNEQFF. The CDR3 nucleotides are TGTGCCAGCAGCTTAAGGGACATAGTGTACAATGAGCAGTTCTTC.

V usage is TRBV19 and J usage is TRBJ1-2; 8 bases match TRBD1. The CDR3 consists of 14 residues. After removal of 3 bases from V and 4 bases from J, the junction contained 4 bases not matched to a gene. In germline, CDR1 is LNHDA, CDR2 SQIVND (reference sequence). The CDR3 protein is CASSMTGDSYGYTF. In DNA form, the CDR3 reads TGTGCCAGTAGTATGACAGGGGATTCCTATGGCTACACCTTC.

The genes are TRBV4-3 and TRBJ2-7; weak D call: TRBD1 (6 bases). Germline lookup yields CDR1 LGHNA and CDR2 YSLEER. This CDR3 is 15 amino acids long. Trimming took 0 bases from V and 5 from J, leaving 14 bases between them. The CDR3 sequence is CASSQDLTGRDEQYF. The CDR3 nucleotides are TGCGCCAGCAGCCAAGATCTGACAGGTCGGGACGAGCAGTACTTC.

The CDR3: CASSYVAGTELNSPLHF. The CDR3 region has the DNA TGTGCCAGCAGTTACGTCGCAGGGACAGAGCTTAATTCACCCCTCCACTTT. The gene calls are TRBV6-2 or TRBV6-3 and TRBJ1-6, with 7 bases matching TRBD1. The V gene's germline CDR1 is MNHEY and CDR2 SVGEGT. The CDR3 has 17 residues. V shed 2 bases and J 6 bases; nucleotides not matched to a gene: 10.

V and J are TRBV19 and TRBJ1-2; D might be TRBD1 (5 bases). Germline V gene lookup returns CDR1 LNHDA and CDR2 SQIVND (reference sequence). Between the trimmed V and J ends, which lost 9 bases and 3 bases, there was a span of 8 bases. The CDR3 is made up of 11 amino acids. The CDR3 DNA is TGTGCCAGCGAGACAGACTATGGCTACACCTTC. Its protein product is CASETDYGYTF.